This T cell receptor beta chain was documented in a study of a mutant IDH1 vaccine in newly diagnosed glioma (dated by TCRdb to the early 2020s). Turning to the overall study: Vaccination began 4-6 weeks after radiotherapy alone, or alongside temozolomide cycles in the chemotherapy-containing groups. Peripheral blood was drawn at six visits: V03 (baseline), V05, V07, V10, V12 and V13. The week-35 safety follow-up took place at visit V12, and the week-47 end of study took place at visit V13. Of the 30 or so patients who were treated, about 62% were male and roughly 38% were female, and the mean age was about 37 years. Before enrollment, most patients had been given radiochemotherapy with temozolomide as standard therapy, while the rest had received either radiotherapy alone or temozolomide alone. Longitudinal TCRB deep sequencing was done for some 26 treated patients, wherever samples were available for exploratory analyses. General study outcomes and caveats: Pseudoprogression seemed to be unrelated to changes in the top peripheral T cell clonotypes found by TCRB sequencing. According to the authors, sample limitations meant that analyses of patient blood samples could not be reproduced. Across multiple MHC alleles, vaccine-induced immune responses were seen in around 93% of patients. Selection of PBMC samples for TCRB deep sequencing was based on availability.

Receptor amplification or capture employed the immunoSEQ multiplex PCR assay. Rearranged TCR beta chain sequences were amplified with the hsTCRB Kit following the manufacturer's protocol. TCRB libraries were sequenced on an Illumina MiSeq. The authors' pipeline ran thus. Demultiplexing, trimming and gene mapping were performed with the kit vendor's proprietary platform. TCRdb mirrors the immuneACCESS table, restricted to in-frame sequences. Some clones are absent from its copies; in checked studies, under half trace to an unresolved V gene, and the reason for the others is unknown. V and J calls and clone size are given by that table; D and trimming were obtained from the DNA. Across this sample there are roughly 34,000 clones, with around 87% seen only once. 12% of the sample belongs to the ten largest clones. Explained via the paper, the time point label denotes: week 47, end of study. Each vaccine dose, consisting of 300 ug of a 20-mer mutant IDH1 peptide in Montanide, was administered subcutaneously with topical imiquimod. Patients received eight vaccinations in weeks 1, 3, 5, 7, 11, 15, 19 and 23, corresponding to visits V03 through V10. All donors had newly diagnosed IDH1-mutant astrocytomas of WHO grade 3 or 4 that showed loss of nuclear ATRX. The samples were drawn from NOA16, a multicentre, single-arm, open-label phase I trial in Germany that tested a mutant IDH1 peptide vaccine in humans for the first time. Genomic DNA for TCRB sequencing was isolated from EDTA blood with the DNeasy Blood and Tissue Kit.

CDR1 and CDR2, looked up from the germline V gene (reference sequence), are GTSNPN and SVGIG. The CDR3 runs 10 residues from the cysteine to the phenylalanine. Of all the DNA, just the CDR3 is kept, 30 bases in frame from base 1. Regarding this clone: Which antigen it targets is not known. One end of the junction fails to match germline, which may point to a read error.

Sequencing was performed on PBMCs, taken from a glioma patient whose treatment included an IDH1 peptide vaccine. The chain is made from TRBV30 and TRBJ2-2; no D gene can be assigned with confidence. This clonotype was sampled from a woman in her 30s with glioma. The CDR3 has the sequence CAWNPGELFF. The nucleotide sequence reads as follows: TGTGCCTGGAACCCCGGGGAGCTGTTTTTT.